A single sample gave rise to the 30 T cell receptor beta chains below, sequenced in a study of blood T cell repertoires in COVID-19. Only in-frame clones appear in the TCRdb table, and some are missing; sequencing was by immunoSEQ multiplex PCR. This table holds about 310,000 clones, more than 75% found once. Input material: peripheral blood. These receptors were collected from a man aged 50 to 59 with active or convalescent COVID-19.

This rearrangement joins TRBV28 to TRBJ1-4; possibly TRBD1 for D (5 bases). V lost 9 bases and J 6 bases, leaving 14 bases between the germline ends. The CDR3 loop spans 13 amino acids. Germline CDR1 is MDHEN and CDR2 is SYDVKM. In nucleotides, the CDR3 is TGTGCCAGTAGGGGTTCAGGGTATGAAAAACTGTTTTTT. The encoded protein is CASRGSGYEKLFF.

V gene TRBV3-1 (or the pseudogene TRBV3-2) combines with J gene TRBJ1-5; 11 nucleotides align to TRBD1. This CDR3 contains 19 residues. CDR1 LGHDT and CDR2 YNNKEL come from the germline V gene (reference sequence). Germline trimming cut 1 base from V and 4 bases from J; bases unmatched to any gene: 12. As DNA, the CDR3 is TGTGCCAGCAGCCAAGGCCTGAACATGGACAGGGGGCATAATCAGCCCCAGCATTTT. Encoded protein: CASSQGLNMDRGHNQPQHF.

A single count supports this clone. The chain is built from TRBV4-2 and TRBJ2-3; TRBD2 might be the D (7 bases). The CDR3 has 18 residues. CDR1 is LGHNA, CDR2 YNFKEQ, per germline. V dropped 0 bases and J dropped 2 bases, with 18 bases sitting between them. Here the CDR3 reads CASSQDLEGGGTTDTQYF. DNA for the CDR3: TGTGCCAGCAGCCAAGATCTCGAAGGGGGGGGCACCACAGATACGCAGTATTTT.

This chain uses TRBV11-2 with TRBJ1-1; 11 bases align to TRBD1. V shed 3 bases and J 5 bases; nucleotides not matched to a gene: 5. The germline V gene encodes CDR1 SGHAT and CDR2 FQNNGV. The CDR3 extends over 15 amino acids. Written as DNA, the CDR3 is TGTGCCAGCAGCTTTTCCGGGACAGGGGGGACTGAAGCTTTCTTT. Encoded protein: CASSFSGTGGTEAFF.

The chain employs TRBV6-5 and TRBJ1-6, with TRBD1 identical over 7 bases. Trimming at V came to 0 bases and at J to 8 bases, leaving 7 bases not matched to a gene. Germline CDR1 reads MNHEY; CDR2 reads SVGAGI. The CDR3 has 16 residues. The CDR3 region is CASSYSQGMMDSPLHF. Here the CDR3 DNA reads TGTGCCAGCAGTTACTCACAGGGGATGATGGATTCACCCCTCCACTTT.

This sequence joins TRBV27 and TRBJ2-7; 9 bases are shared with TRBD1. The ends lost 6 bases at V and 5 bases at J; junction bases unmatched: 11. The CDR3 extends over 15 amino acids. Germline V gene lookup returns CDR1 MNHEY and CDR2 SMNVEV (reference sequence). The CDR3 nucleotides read TGTGCCAGCAGACTACTTCCGGGACAGGGTCACGAGCAGTACTTC. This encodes CASRLLPGQGHEQYF.

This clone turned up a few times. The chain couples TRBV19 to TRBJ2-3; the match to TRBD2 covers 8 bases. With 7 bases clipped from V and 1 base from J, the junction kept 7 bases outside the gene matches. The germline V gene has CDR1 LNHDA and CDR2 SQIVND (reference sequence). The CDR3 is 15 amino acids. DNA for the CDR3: TGTGCCAGTAATTTCAGCGGGAGAGGCACAGATACGCAGTATTTT. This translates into CASNFSGRGTDTQYF.

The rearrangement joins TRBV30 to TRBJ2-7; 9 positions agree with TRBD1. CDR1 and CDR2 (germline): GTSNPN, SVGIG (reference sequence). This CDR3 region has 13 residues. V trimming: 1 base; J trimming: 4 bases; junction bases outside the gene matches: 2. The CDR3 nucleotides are TGTGCCTGGAGTGAAGGACAGGGGTACGAGCAGTACTTC. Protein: CAWSEGQGYEQYF.

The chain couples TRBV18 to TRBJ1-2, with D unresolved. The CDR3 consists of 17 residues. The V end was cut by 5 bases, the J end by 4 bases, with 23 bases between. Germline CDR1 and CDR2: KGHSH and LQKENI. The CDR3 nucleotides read TGTGCCAGCTCAACTTATGACATCCATGCAGGCCTCTATGGCTACACCTTC. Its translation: CASSTYDIHAGLYGYTF.

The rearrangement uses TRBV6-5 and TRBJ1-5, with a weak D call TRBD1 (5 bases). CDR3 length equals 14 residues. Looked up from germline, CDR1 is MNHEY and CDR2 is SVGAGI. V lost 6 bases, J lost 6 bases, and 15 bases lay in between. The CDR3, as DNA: TGTGCCAGCAGCGGACGGGGGGAGGGTCAGCCCCAGCATTTT. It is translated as CASSGRGEGQPQHF.

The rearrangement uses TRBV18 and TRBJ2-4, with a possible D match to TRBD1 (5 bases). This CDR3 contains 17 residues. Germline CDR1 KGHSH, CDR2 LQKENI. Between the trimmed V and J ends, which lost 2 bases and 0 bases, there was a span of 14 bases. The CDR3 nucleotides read TGTGCCAGCTCACCAGGGGCAGGCCTACTAGCCAAAAACATTCAGTACTTC. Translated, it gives CASSPGAGLLAKNIQYF.

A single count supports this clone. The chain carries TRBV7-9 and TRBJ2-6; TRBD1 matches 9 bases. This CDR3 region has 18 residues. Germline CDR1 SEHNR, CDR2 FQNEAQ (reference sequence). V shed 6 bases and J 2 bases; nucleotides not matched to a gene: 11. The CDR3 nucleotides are TGTGCCAGCAGGGACCGGGACAGGGTTGGAGCTGGGGCCAACGTCCTGACTTTC. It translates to CASRDRDRVGAGANVLTF. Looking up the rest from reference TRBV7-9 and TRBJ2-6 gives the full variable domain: DTGVSQNPRHKITKRGQNVTFRCDPISEHNRLYWYRQTLGQGPEFLTYFQNEAQLEKSRLLSDRFSAERPKGSFSTLEIQRTEQGDSAMYLCASRDRDRVGAGANVLTFGAGSRLTVL.

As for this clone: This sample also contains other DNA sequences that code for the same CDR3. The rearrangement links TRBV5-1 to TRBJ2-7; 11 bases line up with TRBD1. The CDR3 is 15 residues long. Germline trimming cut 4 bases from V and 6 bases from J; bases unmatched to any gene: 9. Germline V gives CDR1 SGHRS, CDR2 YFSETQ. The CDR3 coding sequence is TGCGCCAGCAGCCTGCTGGGGACAGGGGGTAGCGAGCAGTACTTC. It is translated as CASSLLGTGGSEQYF.

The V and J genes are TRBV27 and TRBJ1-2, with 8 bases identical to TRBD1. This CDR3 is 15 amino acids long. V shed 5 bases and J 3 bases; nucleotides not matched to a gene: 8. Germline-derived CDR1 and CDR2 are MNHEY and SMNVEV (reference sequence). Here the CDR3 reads CASSPRQTGDYGYTF. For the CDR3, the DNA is TGTGCCAGCAGTCCCCGCCAGACAGGGGACTATGGCTACACCTTC.

The CDR3 coding sequence is TGTGCCAGCAGCCGGGAATTGATATCCTACGAGCAGTACTTC. It encodes CASSRELISYEQYF. V usage is TRBV7-2 and J usage is TRBJ2-7, with TRBD2 as a possible D gene (5 bases). CDR1 and CDR2 (germline): SGHTA, FQGNSA. CDR3 length: 14 residues. Trimming stripped 5 bases from V and 1 base from J, with 12 bases between.

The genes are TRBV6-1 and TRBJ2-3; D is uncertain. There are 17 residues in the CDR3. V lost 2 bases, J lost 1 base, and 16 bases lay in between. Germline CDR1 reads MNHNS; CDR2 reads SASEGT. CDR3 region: CASSESVWAEGTDTQYF. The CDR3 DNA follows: TGTGCCAGCAGTGAATCGGTGTGGGCAGAAGGCACAGATACGCAGTATTTT.

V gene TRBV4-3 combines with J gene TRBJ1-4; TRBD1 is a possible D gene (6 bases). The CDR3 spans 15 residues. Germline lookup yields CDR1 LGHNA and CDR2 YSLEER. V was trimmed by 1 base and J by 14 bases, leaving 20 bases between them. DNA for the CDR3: TGCGCCAGCAGCCAAGTGGGGGGGGCAAGCCCTCGGCTGTTTTTT. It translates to CASSQVGGASPRLFF.

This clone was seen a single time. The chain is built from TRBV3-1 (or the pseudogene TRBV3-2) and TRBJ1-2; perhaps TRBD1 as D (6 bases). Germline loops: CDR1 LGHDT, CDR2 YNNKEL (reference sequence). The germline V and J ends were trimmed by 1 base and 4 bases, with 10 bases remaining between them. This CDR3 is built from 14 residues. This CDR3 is CASSQGSGAYGYTF. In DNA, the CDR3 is TGTGCCAGCAGCCAAGGTTCAGGGGCCTATGGCTACACCTTC.

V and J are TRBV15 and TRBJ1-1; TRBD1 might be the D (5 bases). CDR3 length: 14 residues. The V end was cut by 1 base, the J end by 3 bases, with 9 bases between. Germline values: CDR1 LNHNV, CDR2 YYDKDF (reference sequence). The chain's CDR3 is CATSRGGTYTEAFF. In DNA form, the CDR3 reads TGTGCCACCAGCAGAGGAGGGACTTACACTGAAGCTTTCTTT.

The CDR3 region has the DNA TGTGCCAGCAGTTGGGTAGGCACAGGGTCTGAGAACATTCAGTACTTC. Translating gives CASSWVGTGSENIQYF. The chain is built from TRBV27 and TRBJ2-4; D perhaps matches TRBD1 (6 bases). This CDR3 is built from 16 residues. V gave up 4 bases and J gave up 7 bases, with 20 bases separating them. Per the germline V gene, CDR1 is MNHEY and CDR2 is SMNVEV (reference sequence).

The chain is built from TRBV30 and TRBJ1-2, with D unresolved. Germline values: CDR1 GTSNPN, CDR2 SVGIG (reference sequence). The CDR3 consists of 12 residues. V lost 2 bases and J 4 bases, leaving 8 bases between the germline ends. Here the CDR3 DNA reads TGTGCCTGGAGTCCGGGGTCCTATGGCTACACCTTC. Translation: CAWSPGSYGYTF.

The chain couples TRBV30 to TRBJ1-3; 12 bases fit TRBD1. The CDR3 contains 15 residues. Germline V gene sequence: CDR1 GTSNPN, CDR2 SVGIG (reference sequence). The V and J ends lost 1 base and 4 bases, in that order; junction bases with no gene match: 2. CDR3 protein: CAWSGGQGAGNTIYF. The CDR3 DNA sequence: TGTGCCTGGAGTGGGGGACAGGGGGCAGGAAACACCATATATTTT.

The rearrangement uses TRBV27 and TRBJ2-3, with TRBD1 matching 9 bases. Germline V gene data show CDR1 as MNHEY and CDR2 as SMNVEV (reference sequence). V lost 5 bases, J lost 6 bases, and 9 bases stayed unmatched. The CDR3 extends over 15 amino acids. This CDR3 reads CASSTGDRDVDTQYF. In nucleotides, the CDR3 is TGTGCCAGCAGTACGGGGGACAGGGATGTGGATACGCAGTATTTT.

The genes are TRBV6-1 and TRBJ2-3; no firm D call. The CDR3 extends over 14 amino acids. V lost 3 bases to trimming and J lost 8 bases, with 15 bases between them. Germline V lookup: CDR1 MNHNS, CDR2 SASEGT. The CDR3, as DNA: TGTGCCAGCAGTGACCTGTATCGACTCGTTACGCAGTATTTT. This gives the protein CASSDLYRLVTQYF.

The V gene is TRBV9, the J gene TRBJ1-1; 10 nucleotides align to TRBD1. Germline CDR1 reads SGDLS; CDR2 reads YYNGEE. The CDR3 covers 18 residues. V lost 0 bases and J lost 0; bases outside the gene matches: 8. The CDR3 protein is CASSVGGTGDIMNTEAFF. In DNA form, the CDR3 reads TGTGCCAGCAGCGTAGGCGGGACAGGGGACATCATGAACACTGAAGCTTTCTTT.

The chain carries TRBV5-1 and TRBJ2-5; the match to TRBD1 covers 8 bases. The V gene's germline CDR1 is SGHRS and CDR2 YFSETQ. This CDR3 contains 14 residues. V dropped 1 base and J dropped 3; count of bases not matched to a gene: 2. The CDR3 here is CASSLMTGEETQYF. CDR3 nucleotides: TGCGCCAGCAGCTTGATGACAGGGGAAGAGACCCAGTACTTC.

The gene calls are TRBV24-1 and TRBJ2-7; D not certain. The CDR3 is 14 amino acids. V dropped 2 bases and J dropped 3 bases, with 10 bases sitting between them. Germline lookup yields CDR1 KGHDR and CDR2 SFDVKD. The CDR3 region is CATSDSYPSYEQYF. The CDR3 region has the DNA TGTGCCACCAGTGATTCCTACCCAAGCTACGAGCAGTACTTC.

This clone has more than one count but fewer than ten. The DNA of the CDR3 is TGCAGTGCTAGTCCCTATAAGCGGGAGGGCCTCTCCTCCTACGAGCAGTACTTC. It yields the protein CSASPYKREGLSSYEQYF. V is TRBV20-1 and J is TRBJ2-7; TRBD2 matches at 10 bases. V was pared by 3 bases and J by 0 bases, with 14 bases of the junction left unmatched. Germline CDR1 is DFQATT and CDR2 is SNEGSKA (reference sequence). This CDR3 is built from 18 residues.

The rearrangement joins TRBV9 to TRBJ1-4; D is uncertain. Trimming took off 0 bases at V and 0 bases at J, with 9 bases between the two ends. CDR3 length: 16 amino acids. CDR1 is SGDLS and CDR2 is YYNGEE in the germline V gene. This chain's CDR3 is CASSVGPVSTNEKLFF. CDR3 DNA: TGTGCCAGCAGCGTAGGTCCGGTCTCAACTAATGAAAAACTGTTTTTT. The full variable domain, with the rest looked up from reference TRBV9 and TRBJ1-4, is DSGVTQTPKHLITATGQRVTLRCSPRSGDLSVYWYQQSLDQGLQFLIQYYNGEERAKGNILERFSAQQFPDLHSELNLSSLELGDSALYFCASSVGPVSTNEKLFFGSGTQLSVL.

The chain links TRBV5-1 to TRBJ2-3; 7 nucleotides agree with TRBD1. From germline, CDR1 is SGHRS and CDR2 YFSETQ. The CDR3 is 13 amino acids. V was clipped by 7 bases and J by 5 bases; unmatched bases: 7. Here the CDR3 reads CASQMTGQDTQYF. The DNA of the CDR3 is TGCGCCAGCCAGATGACAGGGCAAGATACGCAGTATTTT.